Given below is one T cell receptor (delta chain) in context. Only a few counts were recorded for this clone. Its binding antigen is unknown. This may be a read error: a much more frequent sequence differs by one nucleotide. The source of the sample is a study of γδ T cells in repeated Plasmodium falciparum infection (dated by TCRdb to about 2021). As for the study more broadly: The natural-infection arm enrolled Malian children exposed to intense seasonal malaria transmission and compared the Malian children with Australian children matched for age and gender. In the study, the shaping of the human gammadelta T cell repertoire by repeated Plasmodium falciparum infection was examined using natural infection in Mali and controlled human malaria infection. Roughly 5 malaria-naive U.S. adults underwent four controlled human malaria infections by bites from P. falciparum NF54-infected Anopheles stephensi mosquitoes over about 600 days. Malian gammadelta TCR repertoires were analysed cross-sectionally during no-transmission periods and longitudinally across acute febrile malaria episodes. Samples from controlled-infection subjects were taken at baseline, right before selected infections, and 21 days after each infection.

Overall study results and their limits: Because the controlled-infection cohort was small, analysis of inter-individual variability in gammadelta T cell responses was limited. Across time and infection, the Vgamma9/Vdelta2+ TCR repertoires showed a highly stable polyclonal makeup, with many TCRgamma sequences overlapping between individuals. In Vdelta2-negative, largely Vdelta1+, gammadelta TCR repertoires, repeated controlled infections appeared to drive waves of new clonotype selection. Vdelta2-negative gammadelta TCR repertoires from Malian children appeared more clonally expanded, less diverse and less shared than those of Australian children. Generalizability was limited because the Malian cohort came from a small rural village made up predominantly of one ethnic group.

The CDR3 spans 19 residues, from the cysteine through the phenylalanine. Just CDR3 DNA is preserved here, 57 bases in frame from base 1. Trimmed from V: 3 bases; trimmed from J: 0 bases; junction bases lacking a gene match: 15. CDR1 and CDR2, looked up from the germline V gene, are TSWWSYY and QGS. For bulk TCR repertoire analysis, Vgamma9/Vdelta2+ and Vdelta2-negative gammadelta T cell populations were isolated by flow sorting from peripheral blood mononuclear cells. Library preparation was by multiplex PCR. Sequencing was performed on an Illumina MiSeq. Both TCR gamma (TRG) and TCR delta (TRD) chains were sequenced from each sorted gammadelta T cell sample. For the original study's pipeline: The repertoire analyses used clonotype tree plots, the accumulated frequency of the top 20 clonotypes, and diversity index (DI) and D75 metrics. TCRdb recomputed clones from the public reads with CATT; identical DNA rows were then combined. In this record, the V and J calls reflect TCRdb's handling and not the investigators' own analysis. The sample records about 57,000 delta-chain clones, over 1.5% of which are singletons. The ten largest clones take up 14% to 15% of the sample.

Recombination connected TRDV1 to TRDJ1, with TRDD3 matching 8 junction bases. Sequencing input: gamma-delta T cells from blood. The TCR comes from a pool of human donors (malaria-infected and uninfected, not separated). In nucleotide form, the sequence is TGTGCTCTTGGGGACCCCACCTTTGACTGGGGGGCGTACACCGATAAACTCATCTTT. It translates to CALGDPTFDWGAYTDKLIF.